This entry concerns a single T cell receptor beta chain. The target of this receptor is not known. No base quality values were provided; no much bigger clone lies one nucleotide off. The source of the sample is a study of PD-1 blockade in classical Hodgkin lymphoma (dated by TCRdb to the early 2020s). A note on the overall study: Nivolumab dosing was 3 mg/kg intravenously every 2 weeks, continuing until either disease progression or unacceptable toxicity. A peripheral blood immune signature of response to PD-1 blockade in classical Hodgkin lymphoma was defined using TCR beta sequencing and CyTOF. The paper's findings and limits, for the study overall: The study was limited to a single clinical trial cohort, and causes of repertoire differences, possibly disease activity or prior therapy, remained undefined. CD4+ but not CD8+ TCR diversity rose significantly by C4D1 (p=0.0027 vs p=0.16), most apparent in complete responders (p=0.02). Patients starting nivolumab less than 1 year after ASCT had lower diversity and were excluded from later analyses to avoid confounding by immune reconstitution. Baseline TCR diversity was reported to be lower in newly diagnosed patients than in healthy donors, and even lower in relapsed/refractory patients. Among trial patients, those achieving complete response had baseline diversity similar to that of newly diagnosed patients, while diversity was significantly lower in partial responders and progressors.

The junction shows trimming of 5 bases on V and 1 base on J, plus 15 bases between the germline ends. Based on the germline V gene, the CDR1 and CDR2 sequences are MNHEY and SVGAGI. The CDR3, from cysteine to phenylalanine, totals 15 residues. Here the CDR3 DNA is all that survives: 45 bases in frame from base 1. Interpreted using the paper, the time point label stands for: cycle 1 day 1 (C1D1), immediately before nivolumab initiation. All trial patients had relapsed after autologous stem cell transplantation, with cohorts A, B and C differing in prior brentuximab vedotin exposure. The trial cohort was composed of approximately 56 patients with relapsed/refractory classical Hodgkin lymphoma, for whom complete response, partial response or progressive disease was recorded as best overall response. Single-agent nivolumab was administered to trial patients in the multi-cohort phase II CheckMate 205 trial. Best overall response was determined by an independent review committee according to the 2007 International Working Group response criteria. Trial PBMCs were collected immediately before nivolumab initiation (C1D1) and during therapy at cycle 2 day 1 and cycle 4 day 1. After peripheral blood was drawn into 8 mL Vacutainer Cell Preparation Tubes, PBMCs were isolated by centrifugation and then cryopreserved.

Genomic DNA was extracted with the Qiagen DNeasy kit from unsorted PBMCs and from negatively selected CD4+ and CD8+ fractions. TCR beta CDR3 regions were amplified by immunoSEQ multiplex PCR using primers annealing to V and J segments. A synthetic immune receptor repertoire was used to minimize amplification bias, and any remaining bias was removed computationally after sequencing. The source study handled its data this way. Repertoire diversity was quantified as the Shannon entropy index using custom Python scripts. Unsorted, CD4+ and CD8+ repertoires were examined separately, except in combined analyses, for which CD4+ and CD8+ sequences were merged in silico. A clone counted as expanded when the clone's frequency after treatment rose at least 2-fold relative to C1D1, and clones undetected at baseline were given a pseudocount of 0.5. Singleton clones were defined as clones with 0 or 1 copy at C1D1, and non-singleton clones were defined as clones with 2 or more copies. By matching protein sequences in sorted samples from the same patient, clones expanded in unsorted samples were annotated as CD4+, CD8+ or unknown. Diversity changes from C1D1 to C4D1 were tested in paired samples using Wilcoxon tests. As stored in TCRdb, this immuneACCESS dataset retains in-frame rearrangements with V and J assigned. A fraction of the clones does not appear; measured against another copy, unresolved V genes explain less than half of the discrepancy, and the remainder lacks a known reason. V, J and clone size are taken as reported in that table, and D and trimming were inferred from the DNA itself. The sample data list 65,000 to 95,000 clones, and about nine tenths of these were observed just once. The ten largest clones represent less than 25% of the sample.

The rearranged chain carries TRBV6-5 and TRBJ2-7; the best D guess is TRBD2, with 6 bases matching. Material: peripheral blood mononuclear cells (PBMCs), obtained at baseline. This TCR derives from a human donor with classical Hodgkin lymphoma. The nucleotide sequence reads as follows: TGTGCCAGCAGTGCCAGCTCCGGGACTTCCTACGAGCAGTACTTC. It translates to CASSASSGTSYEQYF.